This T cell receptor (beta chain) was recorded in a study of blood T cells in healthy people across ages. Study-wide findings and caveats: Reliance upon unsorted PBMCs precluded definitive naive versus antigen-experienced comparison. Age brought a roughly linear fall in TCR beta diversity measured per million T cells. Relative to aged donors, long-lived donors carried more naive CD4+ cells and displayed higher diversity.

The second PCR ran about 6 to 11 cycles with a sample-barcoded 5' primer and J-beta primers. TCRdb reanalysed the 5' RACE reads using MiXCR and keeps one entry per CDR3 protein. This sample carries some 700,000 distinct CDR3 sequences, around a fifth of them seen once, and the ten largest clones take around a fifth. On this clonotype itself: Its antigen is still unknown.

From germline, CDR1 is DFQATT and CDR2 SNEGSKA (reference sequence). After removal of 2 bases from V and 3 bases from J, the junction contained 6 bases not matched to a gene. CDR3 length: 16 residues. The chain links TRBV20-1 to TRBJ2-3; TRBD2 matches at 12 bases. The TCR originated in an older man in good health. Material: blood. The CDR3 region is CSARPILAGGTDTQYF. In nucleotides, the CDR3 is TGCAGTGCTAGACCCATCCTAGCGGGAGGGACAGATACGCAGTATTTT.